Described below is a single T cell receptor (beta chain) sequence and its context. The antigen is unknown. The sample belongs to a study of Graves' ophthalmopathy and Graves' hyperthyroidism. Germline V lookup: CDR1 SGHTA, CDR2 FQGNSA. The CDR3 spans 13 residues. V was shortened by 6 bases and J by 5 bases, with 13 bases between the two germline ends. Findings and limits, study-wide: In blood appeared most of the expanded thyroid clonotypes whose frequency exceeded 0.001.

RNA transcripts provided the template for amplifying TCR beta CDR3 regions. An opening RT-PCR round employed HTBI primers and preceded a second-round multiplex PCR. TCRdb re-derived calls from the multiplex PCR reads in MiXCR, one entry per CDR3 protein. The sample has hundreds of thousands of distinct CDR3 sequences; about 20% are singletons. The V gene is TRBV7-2, the J gene TRBJ2-5, with D perhaps being TRBD1 or TRBD2 (6 bases each). The specimen sequenced was peripheral blood. The receptor comes from a woman younger than 30 with stable Graves' hyperthyroidism. Some clones in this sample may be carry-over from other donors' samples. Written as DNA, the CDR3 is TGTGCCAGCAGGGGGGGCAGGGTCGAGACCCAGTACTTC. Translated, it gives CASRGGRVETQYF. Using reference TRBV7-2 and TRBJ2-5 for the parts outside the CDR3, the full variable domain is GAGVSQSPSNKVTEKGKDVELRCDPISGHTALYWYRQSLGQGLEFLIYFQGNSAPDKSGLPSDRFSAERTGGSVSTLTIQRTQQEDSAVYLCASRGGRVETQYFGPGTRLLVL.